The entry that follows covers one T cell receptor beta chain sequence. The record originates from a study of technical replicates of blood from a few donors. Clones were sequenced by immunoSEQ multiplex PCR, and TCRdb holds only the in-frame ones, with some missing. The table includes about 59,000 clones, 85% to 90% detected once. V gave up 5 bases and J gave up 3 bases; unmatched junction bases: 6. The CDR3 has 16 residues. Germline V gene sequence: CDR1 SEHNR, CDR2 FQNEAQ (reference sequence). This TCR was recovered from a human donor in good health. Some clones in this sample may be carry-over from other donors' samples. The sample comprised PBMCs. The chain links TRBV7-9 to TRBJ2-2; 10 bases align to TRBD2. CDR3 loop: CASSDKGLAYTGELFF. CDR3 bases: TGTGCCAGCAGCGATAAGGGACTAGCGTACACCGGGGAGCTGTTTTTT.